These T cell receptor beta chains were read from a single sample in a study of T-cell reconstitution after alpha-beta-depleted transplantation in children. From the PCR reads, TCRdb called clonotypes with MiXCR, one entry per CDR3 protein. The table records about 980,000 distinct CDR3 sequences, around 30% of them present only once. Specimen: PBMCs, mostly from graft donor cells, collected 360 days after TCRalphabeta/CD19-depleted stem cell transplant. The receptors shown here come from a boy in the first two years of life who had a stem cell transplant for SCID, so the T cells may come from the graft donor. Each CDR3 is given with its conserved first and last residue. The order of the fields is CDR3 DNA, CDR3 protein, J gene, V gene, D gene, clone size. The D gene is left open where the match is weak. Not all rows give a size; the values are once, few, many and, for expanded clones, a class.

DNA: TGCGCCAGCAGCGATATCCGGGGGGGCGGAGATACGCAGTATTTT
CDR3: CASSDIRGGGDTQYF
J: TRBJ2-3
V: TRBV4-1
D: TRBD2
size: -

DNA: TGCAGTGCCTTGAGGGGGGGTGACAGGGTAAGAAATGAGCAGTTCTTC
CDR3: CSALRGGDRVRNEQFF
J: TRBJ2-1
V: TRBV20-1
D: -
size: -

DNA: TGCAGTGCTAGAGATCGAGGGAGCAATCAGCCCCAGCATTTT
CDR3: CSARDRGSNQPQHF
J: TRBJ1-5
V: TRBV20-1
D: -
size: -

DNA: TGTGCCAGCAGTTACAGGGAATCCCTCCGGGAGCAGTACTTC
CDR3: CASSYRESLREQYF
J: TRBJ2-7
V: TRBV28
D: -
size: few

DNA: TGTGCCAGCAGCCCGACGGGGGAGAGGACTGAAGCTTTCTTT
CDR3: CASSPTGERTEAFF
J: TRBJ1-1
V: TRBV4-2
D: -
size: -

DNA: TGCGCCAGCAGCTTCGGGGACCTCTCAACAGATACGCAGTATTTT
CDR3: CASSFGDLSTDTQYF
J: TRBJ2-3
V: TRBV5-1
D: -
size: -

DNA: TGTGCCACCAGCAGAGGAAGGGGGGACCCCTACGAGCAGTACTTC
CDR3: CATSRGRGDPYEQYF
J: TRBJ2-7
V: TRBV15
D: -
size: few

DNA: TGCGCCAGCAGCTTCCTAGCGGGGGGGATTAAAGAGACCCAGTACTTC
CDR3: CASSFLAGGIKETQYF
J: TRBJ2-5
V: TRBV5-1
D: TRBD2
size: -

DNA: TGTGCCAGTAGTATAGTAGGCAGGGTAAGCTCCTACAATGAGCAGTTCTTC
CDR3: CASSIVGRVSSYNEQFF
J: TRBJ2-1
V: TRBV19
D: -
size: -

DNA: TGTGCCAGCAGCCCCCCGGGGTTCACCGGGGAGCTGTTTTTT
CDR3: CASSPPGFTGELFF
J: TRBJ2-2
V: TRBV12-3/TRBV12-4
D: -
size: -

DNA: TGTGCCACCAGTGATTCGTGGGTCACAGATACGCAGTATTTT
CDR3: CATSDSWVTDTQYF
J: TRBJ2-3
V: TRBV24-1
D: -
size: few

DNA: TGCGCCAGCAGCCCAAGCATGGGACTAACTAGCACAGATACGCAGTATTTT
CDR3: CASSPSMGLTSTDTQYF
J: TRBJ2-3
V: TRBV4-1
D: TRBD2
size: -

DNA: TGTGCCAGCAGCCCGCGGACAGGGGAGGATGAGCAGTTCTTC
CDR3: CASSPRTGEDEQFF
J: TRBJ2-1
V: TRBV12-3/TRBV12-4
D: TRBD1
size: -

DNA: TGTGCCAGCAGAATAAGCGGGGGGCCCAGCTCCTACAATGAGCAGTTCTTC
CDR3: CASRISGGPSSYNEQFF
J: TRBJ2-1
V: TRBV6-1
D: TRBD2
size: -

DNA: TGTGCCAGCAGTTACTCGTCCCTCAGCGGGGGCGGGGGGGATACGCAGTATTTT
CDR3: CASSYSSLSGGGGDTQYF
J: TRBJ2-3
V: TRBV6-5
D: TRBD2
size: few